The rows below give T cell receptor beta chains drawn from one sample of a study of cytomegalovirus exposure and HLA in healthy donors. Profiling relied on immunoSEQ multiplex PCR, and the TCRdb table lists in-frame clones only, not all of them. The data hold 250,000 or so clones, with 85% to 90% observed a single time. The source material was PBMCs. These receptors all stem from a woman aged 18-29 years in good health and CMV-seronegative. The CDR3 runs from the conserved cysteine through the conserved F or W. Fields, in order: clone size, CDR3 length, V gene, J gene, D gene, CDR3 DNA, CDR3 protein. D genes are given only for firm matches. Size is stated for part of the rows, as once, few or many counts, or as a class when the clone is expanded.

clone_size: -; cdr3_length: 18; v_call: TRBV6-4; j_call: TRBJ2-2; d_call: TRBD1; cdr3_nt: TGTGCCAGCAGTGTTACGACAGGGGGTGAAACAAACACCGGGGAGCTGTTTTTT; cdr3_aa: CASSVTTGGETNTGELFF
clone_size: -; cdr3_length: 22; v_call: TRBV27; j_call: TRBJ1-5; d_call: TRBD1; cdr3_nt: TGTGCCAGCAGTCCATCGCCCCCGGCTGAGACAGGGATTTGGGATAGCAATCAGCCCCAGCATTTT; cdr3_aa: CASSPSPPAETGIWDSNQPQHF
clone_size: -; cdr3_length: 15; v_call: TRBV7-9; j_call: TRBJ2-1; d_call: -; cdr3_nt: TGTGCCAGCAGCTTAGGCCGCGCGGGCGACAATGAGCAGTTCTTC; cdr3_aa: CASSLGRAGDNEQFF
clone_size: -; cdr3_length: 16; v_call: TRBV9; j_call: TRBJ2-1; d_call: TRBD2; cdr3_nt: TGTGCCAGCAGCGTAGATTTAGCGGGGGGCAGGAATGAGCAGTTCTTC; cdr3_aa: CASSVDLAGGRNEQFF
clone_size: -; cdr3_length: 13; v_call: TRBV7-2; j_call: TRBJ1-5; d_call: -; cdr3_nt: TGTGCCAGCAGCTTAACTGAGAATCAGCCCCAGCATTTT; cdr3_aa: CASSLTENQPQHF
clone_size: once; cdr3_length: 14; v_call: TRBV27; j_call: TRBJ2-1; d_call: TRBD2; cdr3_nt: TGTGCCAGCAGTTACGGCGGGGGAAACAATGAGCAGTTCTTC; cdr3_aa: CASSYGGGNNEQFF
clone_size: -; cdr3_length: 12; v_call: TRBV18; j_call: TRBJ1-2; d_call: -; cdr3_nt: TGTGCCAGCTCAACCCCTGGAGAGGGCTACACCTTC; cdr3_aa: CASSTPGEGYTF
clone_size: -; cdr3_length: 15; v_call: TRBV7-2; j_call: TRBJ2-1; d_call: TRBD1; cdr3_nt: TGTGCCAGCAGCTTAGGGGGGACAGGGAGTAATGAGCAGTTCTTC; cdr3_aa: CASSLGGTGSNEQFF
clone_size: once; cdr3_length: 13; v_call: TRBV5-4; j_call: TRBJ1-2; d_call: TRBD1; cdr3_nt: TGTGCCAGCAGCTCCTGGACAGGGCATGGCTACACCTTC; cdr3_aa: CASSSWTGHGYTF
clone_size: -; cdr3_length: 15; v_call: TRBV6-6; j_call: TRBJ1-2; d_call: TRBD1; cdr3_nt: TGTGCCAGCAGTTACGGGGACAGGGACGACTATGGCTACACCTTC; cdr3_aa: CASSYGDRDDYGYTF
clone_size: -; cdr3_length: 19; v_call: TRBV7-8; j_call: TRBJ1-6; d_call: TRBD1; cdr3_nt: TGTGCCAGCAGTTCTCCGGGACAGGGGATCAGCTCCTATAATTCACCCCTCCACTTT; cdr3_aa: CASSSPGQGISSYNSPLHF
clone_size: -; cdr3_length: 14; v_call: TRBV6-6; j_call: TRBJ2-5; d_call: TRBD2; cdr3_nt: TGTGCCAGCAGTTACCCTAGCGGGGGGGATGTCCAGTACTTC; cdr3_aa: CASSYPSGGDVQYF
clone_size: -; cdr3_length: 18; v_call: TRBV7-9; j_call: TRBJ1-1; d_call: TRBD1; cdr3_nt: TGTGCCAGCAGCTTAGGGCCCGGGACAGGGAGAGGAGACACTGAAGCTTTCTTT; cdr3_aa: CASSLGPGTGRGDTEAFF
clone_size: -; cdr3_length: 15; v_call: TRBV29-1; j_call: TRBJ2-3; d_call: -; cdr3_nt: TGCAGCGTTGAAGTATCCTCCAACAGGGCAGATACGCAGTATTTT; cdr3_aa: CSVEVSSNRADTQYF
clone_size: -; cdr3_length: 17; v_call: TRBV7-9; j_call: TRBJ1-1; d_call: TRBD1; cdr3_nt: TGTGCCAGCAGCTTAGTTCCCCCCAGGGGGCAAGGAACTGAAGCTTTCTTT; cdr3_aa: CASSLVPPRGQGTEAFF
clone_size: -; cdr3_length: 13; v_call: TRBV18; j_call: TRBJ1-2; d_call: -; cdr3_nt: TGTGCCAGCTCACCACCCGCAGGGTATGGCTACACCTTC; cdr3_aa: CASSPPAGYGYTF
clone_size: -; cdr3_length: 20; v_call: TRBV7-6; j_call: TRBJ2-1; d_call: TRBD2; cdr3_nt: TGTGCCAGCAGCTTAGATCCGCAACTAGCGCCTACGGGCTCCTACAATGAGCAGTTCTTC; cdr3_aa: CASSLDPQLAPTGSYNEQFF
clone_size: -; cdr3_length: 14; v_call: TRBV6-4; j_call: TRBJ2-2; d_call: TRBD1; cdr3_nt: TGTGCCAGCAGGACAGGGGGGAACACCGGGGAGCTGTTTTTT; cdr3_aa: CASRTGGNTGELFF
clone_size: -; cdr3_length: 14; v_call: TRBV6-1; j_call: TRBJ1-2; d_call: TRBD1; cdr3_nt: TGTGCCAGCAGTCTGGACAGGGCTAACTATGGCTACACCTTC; cdr3_aa: CASSLDRANYGYTF
clone_size: -; cdr3_length: 15; v_call: TRBV5-1; j_call: TRBJ1-2; d_call: TRBD1; cdr3_nt: TGCGCCAGCAGCTTATACAGGGGACAGGACTATGGCTACACCTTC; cdr3_aa: CASSLYRGQDYGYTF
clone_size: -; cdr3_length: 14; v_call: TRBV28; j_call: TRBJ2-7; d_call: -; cdr3_nt: TGTGCCAGCAGTTTGCGGGCGAGCACCTACGAGCAGTACTTC; cdr3_aa: CASSLRASTYEQYF
clone_size: few; cdr3_length: 15; v_call: TRBV9; j_call: TRBJ2-2; d_call: -; cdr3_nt: TGTGCCAGCAGCGTAGCGCCCAGTAACACCGGGGAGCTGTTTTTT; cdr3_aa: CASSVAPSNTGELFF
clone_size: -; cdr3_length: 16; v_call: TRBV25-1; j_call: TRBJ2-1; d_call: TRBD2; cdr3_nt: TGTGCCAGCAGTGAATTCAGCGGGGGCTCCTACAATGAGCAGTTCTTC; cdr3_aa: CASSEFSGGSYNEQFF
clone_size: -; cdr3_length: 15; v_call: TRBV4-3; j_call: TRBJ2-5; d_call: TRBD2; cdr3_nt: TGCGCCAGCAGCCAAGTAGGACTAGGCTTGGAGACCCAGTACTTC; cdr3_aa: CASSQVGLGLETQYF
clone_size: once; cdr3_length: 16; v_call: TRBV5-1; j_call: TRBJ2-1; d_call: TRBD2; cdr3_nt: TGCGCCAGCTCCGGACTAGCGGGGGGCAATAACAATGAGCAGTTCTTC; cdr3_aa: CASSGLAGGNNNEQFF
clone_size: once; cdr3_length: 12; v_call: TRBV29-1; j_call: TRBJ1-4; d_call: TRBD1; cdr3_nt: TGCAGCGTGACAGGGGTTAATGAAAAACTGTTTTTT; cdr3_aa: CSVTGVNEKLFF
clone_size: -; cdr3_length: 16; v_call: TRBV11-2; j_call: TRBJ1-2; d_call: TRBD1; cdr3_nt: TGTGCCAGCAGCCCCCCCGGGACAGCATCTAACTATGGCTACACCTTC; cdr3_aa: CASSPPGTASNYGYTF
clone_size: -; cdr3_length: 15; v_call: TRBV4-3; j_call: TRBJ1-5; d_call: -; cdr3_nt: TGCGCCAGCAGCCAAGTTCGGGGAAGCAATCAGCCCCAGCATTTT; cdr3_aa: CASSQVRGSNQPQHF
clone_size: -; cdr3_length: 14; v_call: TRBV27; j_call: TRBJ2-7; d_call: -; cdr3_nt: TGTGCCAGCAGTAAACATCCGAGGGTTTACGAGCAGTACTTC; cdr3_aa: CASSKHPRVYEQYF
clone_size: -; cdr3_length: 15; v_call: TRBV7-3; j_call: TRBJ2-3; d_call: TRBD2; cdr3_nt: TGTGCCAGCAGCCCGGGGGGGGCTAGCACAGATACGCAGTATTTT; cdr3_aa: CASSPGGASTDTQYF
clone_size: once; cdr3_length: 11; v_call: TRBV20-1; j_call: TRBJ1-1; d_call: -; cdr3_nt: TGCAGTGCTTCCACAGACACTGAAGCTTTCTTT; cdr3_aa: CSASTDTEAFF
clone_size: -; cdr3_length: 17; v_call: TRBV27; j_call: TRBJ1-1; d_call: TRBD1; cdr3_nt: TGTGCCAGCAGTTCCCTTATTAACAGGGGTAAGAACACTGAAGCTTTCTTT; cdr3_aa: CASSSLINRGKNTEAFF
clone_size: -; cdr3_length: 13; v_call: TRBV28; j_call: TRBJ1-2; d_call: -; cdr3_nt: TGTGCCAGCAGATCACAGGGTACGAGGGGCTACACCTTC; cdr3_aa: CASRSQGTRGYTF
clone_size: few; cdr3_length: 13; v_call: TRBV28; j_call: TRBJ1-5; d_call: -; cdr3_nt: TGTGCCAGCAGTTTAGAGGGCTTCCAGCCCCAGCATTTT; cdr3_aa: CASSLEGFQPQHF
clone_size: -; cdr3_length: 15; v_call: TRBV4-1; j_call: TRBJ1-1; d_call: -; cdr3_nt: TGCGCCAGCAGCCCCTATTACAGTTTGAACACTGAAGCTTTCTTT; cdr3_aa: CASSPYYSLNTEAFF
clone_size: -; cdr3_length: 12; v_call: TRBV18; j_call: TRBJ2-3; d_call: -; cdr3_nt: TGTGCCAGCTCCCATCCCACAGATACGCAGTATTTT; cdr3_aa: CASSHPTDTQYF
clone_size: -; cdr3_length: 14; v_call: TRBV28; j_call: TRBJ2-2; d_call: -; cdr3_nt: TGTGCCAGCAGTTTCATAGGGGCCACCGGGGAGCTGTTTTTT; cdr3_aa: CASSFIGATGELFF
clone_size: -; cdr3_length: 15; v_call: TRBV4-1; j_call: TRBJ2-1; d_call: TRBD1; cdr3_nt: TGCGCCAGCAGCCAAGAGTGGACAGGGGCGGATGAGCAGTTCTTC; cdr3_aa: CASSQEWTGADEQFF
clone_size: -; cdr3_length: 13; v_call: TRBV2; j_call: TRBJ1-5; d_call: -; cdr3_nt: TGTGCCAGTTCCTTCAGGGATCAAGGTTGGCAGCATTTT; cdr3_aa: CASSFRDQGWQHF
clone_size: -; cdr3_length: 16; v_call: TRBV19; j_call: TRBJ1-5; d_call: -; cdr3_nt: TGTGCCAGTATGGGGGGACTGGGGAGGGACAATCAGCCCCAGCATTTT; cdr3_aa: CASMGGLGRDNQPQHF
clone_size: -; cdr3_length: 14; v_call: TRBV18; j_call: TRBJ1-5; d_call: -; cdr3_nt: TGTGCCAGCTCACCAGCAGGGCGCAATCAGCCCCAGCATTTT; cdr3_aa: CASSPAGRNQPQHF
clone_size: -; cdr3_length: 15; v_call: TRBV28; j_call: TRBJ2-5; d_call: -; cdr3_nt: TGTGCCAGCAGTTTATGGGACAGAACCAAAGAGACCCAGTACTTC; cdr3_aa: CASSLWDRTKETQYF
clone_size: -; cdr3_length: 14; v_call: TRBV11-2; j_call: TRBJ2-5; d_call: TRBD2; cdr3_nt: TGTGCCAGCAGTCGACTAGCGGGGGGGGAGACCCAGTACTTC; cdr3_aa: CASSRLAGGETQYF
clone_size: -; cdr3_length: 17; v_call: TRBV9; j_call: TRBJ2-3; d_call: -; cdr3_nt: TGTGCCAGCAGCCTACACGGAAGCGAAACTAGCACAGATACGCAGTATTTT; cdr3_aa: CASSLHGSETSTDTQYF
clone_size: -; cdr3_length: 14; v_call: TRBV5-1; j_call: TRBJ2-3; d_call: -; cdr3_nt: TGCGCCAGCAGTGGGGGGGCCCCCACAGATACGCAGTATTTT; cdr3_aa: CASSGGAPTDTQYF